One sample yielded the 13 T cell receptor beta chains listed below, sequenced in a study of T-cell reconstitution after alpha-beta-depleted transplantation in children. Researchers prepared the TCRbeta library using unique molecular identifiers, the study reports. TCRdb used MiXCR to reprocess the PCR reads, holding one entry per CDR3 protein. The table has over 400,000 distinct CDR3 sequences, around 13% seen once. The sequencing here drew on PBMCs from the stem cell graft donor, taken from the stem cell graft. All receptors come from a human donor who donated a stem cell graft to a child with combined immunodeficiency.

For the CDR3, the DNA is TGTGCCAGCAGTTACTCTGGGGTTAGCAATCAGCCCCAGCATTTT. This gives the protein CASSYSGVSNQPQHF. V is TRBV6-5 and J is TRBJ1-5, with no clear D. Germline CDR1 is MNHEY and CDR2 is SVGAGI. This CDR3 region has 15 residues. Trimming pared 0 bases from V and 0 bases from J, leaving 6 bases between.

This clonotype has at least ten counts. This chain connects TRBV7-2 to TRBJ2-5; tentatively, D is TRBD1 (5 bases). This CDR3 spans 14 amino acids. V lost 4 bases, J lost 4 bases, and 13 bases lay in between. Germline CDR1 is SGHTA and CDR2 is FQGNSA. The CDR3 here is CASSSDTPVETQYF. CDR3 nucleotide sequence: TGTGCCAGCAGCTCGGACACCCCTGTAGAGACCCAGTACTTC.

At least ten counts were recorded for this clonotype. This sequence joins TRBV10-3 and TRBJ2-3, with 7 positions matching TRBD2. There are 15 residues in the CDR3. Germline V gene sequence: CDR1 ENHRY, CDR2 SYGVKD. V trimming: 6 bases; J trimming: 1 base; junction bases outside the gene matches: 7. Written as DNA, the CDR3 is TGTGCCATCAGGGATACTAGCGCCCGCACAGATACGCAGTATTTT. Its translation is CAIRDTSARTDTQYF.

This clonotype was seen only a few times. The chain is built from TRBV12-3 or TRBV12-4 and TRBJ2-1; 10 bases map to TRBD2. Trimming removed 6 bases from V and 2 bases from J; junction bases left unmatched: 4. This CDR3 region has 15 residues. CDR3 in DNA: TGTGCCAGCAGCGGACTAGCGGAGGCCTACAATGAGCAGTTCTTC. Translation: CASSGLAEAYNEQFF.

This rearrangement joins TRBV29-1 to TRBJ1-2; D not certain. CDR1 is SQVTM, CDR2 ANQGSEA, per germline. This CDR3 comprises 13 residues. V lost 4 bases, J lost 0 bases, and 9 bases lay in between. CDR3 nucleotides: TGCAGCGTTGTACTCCTTTCTAACTATGGCTACACCTTC. Its protein is CSVVLLSNYGYTF. Filled out from reference TRBV29-1 and TRBJ1-2, the complete variable domain reads SAVISQKPSRDICQRGTSLTIQCQVDSQVTMMFWYRQQPGQSLTLIATANQGSEATYESGFVIDKFPISRPNLTFSTLTVSNMSPEDSSIYLCSVVLLSNYGYTFGSGTRLTVV.

This clonotype occurred a few times. The CDR3 loop reads CSALGRGGLYNEQFF. CDR3 sequence (DNA): TGCAGTGCCCTCGGGCGGGGGGGCCTGTACAATGAGCAGTTCTTC. V is TRBV20-1 and J is TRBJ2-1; 9 nucleotides agree with TRBD2. Trimming at V came to 6 bases and at J to 4 bases, leaving 10 bases not matched to a gene. The CDR3 is made up of 15 amino acids. CDR1 is DFQATT, CDR2 SNEGSKA, per germline (reference sequence).

The chain couples TRBV4-3 to TRBJ1-4, with a tentative D call TRBD1 (6 bases). The length of the CDR3 is 18 residues. CDR1 is LGHNA, CDR2 YSLEER, per germline. V lost 3 bases to trimming and J lost 4 bases, with 21 bases between them. As DNA, the CDR3 is TGCGCCAGCAGCCAGTACAGGGACGGGGTCTGGGATAATGAAAAACTGTTTTTT. It encodes CASSQYRDGVWDNEKLFF.

This clonotype was seen ten or more times. As DNA, the CDR3 is TGTGCCAGCAGGGCCTCAGGGGGAGCCGGGGAGCTGTTTTTT. Translated, it gives CASRASGGAGELFF. The chain carries TRBV6-1 and TRBJ2-2, with 7 bases fitting TRBD1. Germline CDR1 reads MNHNS; CDR2 reads SASEGT. This CDR3 has 14 amino acids. The trim removed 6 bases at V and 6 bases at J, leaving 7 bases unmatched.

As concerns this clonotype: One end of the junction varies from germline; a read error may be responsible. The V and J genes are TRBV3-1 and TRBJ2-7, with TRBD1 identical over 7 bases. CDR3 length: 15 residues. In germline, CDR1 is LGHDT, CDR2 YNNKEL (reference sequence). The CDR3 bases are TGTGCCACCAGCCAAGATTACAGGGGCCCCCGCGAGCAGTACTTC. Translating gives CATSQDYRGPREQYF.

The chain recombines TRBV4-3 with TRBJ2-7, with a possible D match to TRBD1 (6 bases). The ends were cut back, 4 bases at V and 5 bases at J, with 12 bases in the middle. The CDR3 loop spans 13 amino acids. Germline V CDR1 and CDR2: LGHNA, YSLEER. DNA for the CDR3: TGCGCCAGCAGCCGGGGGCAGGCCAACGAGCAGTACTTC. Translating gives CASSRGQANEQYF.

The chain links TRBV21-1 to TRBJ2-5; TRBD2 is taken as the D call from the table, unchecked against the DNA. TRBV21-1 constitutes a pseudogene. This CDR3 spans 18 amino acids. CDR3 DNA sequence: TGTGCCAGCAGCAAAGAGGGGACTAGCACGCCTGATCAGAGAACCCAGTACTTC. Its protein is CASSKEGTSTPDQRTQYF.

This clonotype was seen repeatedly, ten times or more. The gene calls are TRBV12-3 or TRBV12-4 and TRBJ2-2; 10 bases align to TRBD2. The CDR3 length is 17 residues. The V segment lost 4 bases and the J segment 1 base; nucleotides outside the gene matches: 6. Written as DNA, the CDR3 is TGTGCCAGCAGTTCACTAGCGGGGTTCAAGAACACCGGGGAGCTGTTTTTT. Translating gives CASSSLAGFKNTGELFF.

This chain joins TRBV2 and TRBJ2-3; 7 nucleotides agree with TRBD2. The CDR3 contains 15 residues. V gave up 6 bases and J gave up 2 bases; unmatched junction bases: 8. The V gene's germline CDR1 is SNHLY and CDR2 FYNNEI. The DNA of the CDR3 is TGTGCCAGCAGCGACCTAGCGGACCTCACAGATACGCAGTATTTT. As protein: CASSDLADLTDTQYF.